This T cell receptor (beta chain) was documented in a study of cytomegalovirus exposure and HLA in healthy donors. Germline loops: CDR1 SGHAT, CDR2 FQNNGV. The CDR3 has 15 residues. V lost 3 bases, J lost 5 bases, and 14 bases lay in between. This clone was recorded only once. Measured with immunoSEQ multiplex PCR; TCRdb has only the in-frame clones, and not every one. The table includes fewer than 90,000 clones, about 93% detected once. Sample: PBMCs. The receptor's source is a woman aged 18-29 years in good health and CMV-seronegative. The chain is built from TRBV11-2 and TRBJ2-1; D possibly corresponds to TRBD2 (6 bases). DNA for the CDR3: TGTGCCAGCAGCTTCCGCGGGGCGGAGGACAATGAGCAGTTCTTC. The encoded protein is CASSFRGAEDNEQFF.